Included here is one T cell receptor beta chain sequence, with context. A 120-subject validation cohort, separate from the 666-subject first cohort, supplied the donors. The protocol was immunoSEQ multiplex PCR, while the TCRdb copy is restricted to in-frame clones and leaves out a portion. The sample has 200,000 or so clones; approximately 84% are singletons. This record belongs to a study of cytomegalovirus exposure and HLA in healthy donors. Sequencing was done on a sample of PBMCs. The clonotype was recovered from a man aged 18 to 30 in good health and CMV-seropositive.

CDR3 amino acids: CATRSVSSYEQYF. The CDR3 DNA reads TGTGCCACCAGATCCGTCAGTTCCTACGAGCAGTACTTC. The chain links TRBV15 to TRBJ2-7, with D hard to call. Looked up from germline, CDR1 is LNHNV and CDR2 is YYDKDF (reference sequence). The germline V and J ends were trimmed by 6 bases and 1 base, with 10 bases remaining between them. The CDR3 runs to 13 residues.